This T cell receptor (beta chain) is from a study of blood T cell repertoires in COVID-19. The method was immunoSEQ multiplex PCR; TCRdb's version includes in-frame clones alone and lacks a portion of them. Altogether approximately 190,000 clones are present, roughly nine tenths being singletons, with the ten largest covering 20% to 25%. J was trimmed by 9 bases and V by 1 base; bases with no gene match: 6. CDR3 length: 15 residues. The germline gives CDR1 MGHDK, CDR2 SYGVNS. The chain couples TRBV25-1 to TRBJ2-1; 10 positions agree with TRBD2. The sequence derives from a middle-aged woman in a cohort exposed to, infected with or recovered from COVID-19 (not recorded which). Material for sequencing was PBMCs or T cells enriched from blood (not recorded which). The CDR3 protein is CASSESGTSVGEQFF. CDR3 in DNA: TGTGCCAGCAGTGAATCCGGGACTAGCGTAGGTGAGCAGTTCTTC.